Below are 10 T cell receptor beta chains sequenced from a single sample in a study of T cells in Graves' hyperthyroidism and ophthalmopathy. TCR beta CDR3 regions were amplified from RNA transcripts. The study used the HTBI primer set for a first-round RT-PCR of the TCR CDR3. TCRdb itself ran the multiplex PCR reads through MiXCR, one entry per CDR3 protein. This sample has about 640,000 distinct CDR3 sequences, with less than 25% found just once. Sequenced: blood. All receptors derive from a man aged 30 to 39 with Graves' ophthalmopathy.

This clonotype was seen at least ten times. The genes are TRBV18 and TRBJ1-1, with unresolved D. This CDR3 region has 15 residues. The germline V gene has CDR1 KGHSH and CDR2 LQKENI. V was clipped by 2 bases and J by 2 bases, with 12 bases between them. CDR3 sequence (DNA): TGTGCCAGCTCACCAACGAAGGGAAGAAACACTGAAGCTTTCTTT. Its protein is CASSPTKGRNTEAFF.

Remarks on this clonotype: A read error may be the cause here, since a much bigger clone is one base away. This chain links TRBV9 with TRBJ1-5; 7 bases are shared with TRBD1. The CDR3 runs 15 residues. V gave up 6 bases and J gave up 3 bases; unmatched junction bases: 9. Germline loops: CDR1 SGDLS, CDR2 YYNGEE. CDR3 DNA: TGTGCCAGCAACGGAGCCGGGACAGTCAATCAGCCCCAGCATTTT. This gives the protein CASNGAGTVNQPQHF. Filled out from reference TRBV9 and TRBJ1-5, the complete variable domain reads DSGVTQTPKHLITATGQRVTLRCSPRSGDLSVYWYQQSLDQGLQFLIQYYNGEERAKGNILERFSAQQFPDLHSELNLSSLELGDSALYFCASNGAGTVNQPQHFGDGTRLSIL.

The chain carries TRBV15 and TRBJ2-2; perhaps TRBD1 as D (5 bases). This CDR3 is 15 amino acids long. Looked up from germline, CDR1 is LNHNV and CDR2 is YYDKDF (reference sequence). The germline V and J ends were trimmed by 3 bases and 6 bases, with 14 bases remaining between them. In DNA, the CDR3 is TGTGCCACCAGCAGCCAATCGCAGGGCCCCGGGGAGCTGTTTTTT. Translation: CATSSQSQGPGELFF.

The sample holds many counts of this clonotype. The chain employs TRBV18 and TRBJ1-1; D perhaps matches TRBD1 (6 bases). This CDR3 is 16 amino acids long. Germline loops: CDR1 KGHSH, CDR2 LQKENI. Trimming shortened V by 8 bases and J by 0 bases, and 19 bases separated the two germline ends. The CDR3 reads CASTLKGHPLNTEAFF. As DNA, the CDR3 is TGTGCCAGCACTCTGAAGGGACACCCTTTGAACACTGAAGCTTTCTTT.

This clonotype appeared many times. The chain joins TRBV6-2 or TRBV6-3 to TRBJ1-2; weak D call: TRBD1 (5 bases). CDR1 and CDR2 from the germline V gene are MNHEY and SVGEGT. The CDR3 is 14 amino acids. Trimming took off 6 bases at V and 2 bases at J, with 13 bases between the two ends. The CDR3 protein is CASSPRWDNYGYTF. DNA of the CDR3: TGTGCCAGCAGCCCCCGATGGGACAACTATGGCTACACCTTC.

This clonotype was detected a few times. CDR3 protein: CAIGETGGNSPLHF. The CDR3 DNA reads TGTGCCATCGGGGAGACAGGGGGTAATTCACCCCTCCACTTT. V usage is TRBV10-3 and J usage is TRBJ1-6; 9 nucleotides line up with TRBD1. This CDR3 contains 14 residues. Germline lookup yields CDR1 ENHRY and CDR2 SYGVKD. The J segment lost 6 bases and the V segment lost 8 bases, leaving 5 bases of the junction unmatched.

V gene TRBV5-1 combines with J gene TRBJ2-6, with a tentative D call TRBD2 (6 bases). The CDR3 runs 18 residues. The V gene's germline CDR1 is SGHRS and CDR2 YFSETQ. Trimming shortened V by 2 bases and J by 0 bases, and 15 bases separated the two germline ends. CDR3 protein: CASSLEAEGYSGANVLTF. The CDR3 bases are TGCGCCAGCAGCTTAGAGGCGGAGGGCTACTCTGGGGCCAACGTCCTGACTTTC.

This clonotype was recorded once. The chain recombines TRBV10-1 with TRBJ2-3; D gene ambiguous. The CDR3 sequence is 11 residues long. Trimming left V 6 bases short and J 6 bases short, with 7 bases between. The germline gives CDR1 WNHNN, CDR2 SYGVQD (reference sequence). The CDR3 spells CASRNGDTQYF. In DNA, the CDR3 is TGCGCCAGCAGGAATGGGGATACGCAGTATTTT.

The chain employs TRBV7-9 and TRBJ2-2; D not resolved. Trimming left V 5 bases short and J 2 bases short, with 12 bases between. The length of the CDR3 is 15 residues. Germline CDR1 and CDR2: SEHNR and FQNEAQ (reference sequence). CDR3 nucleotides: TGTGCCAGCAGCCCTCCCGCCAGTAACACCGGGGAGCTGTTTTTT. Translated: CASSPPASNTGELFF.

This sequence joins TRBV5-1 and TRBJ2-7, with TRBD1 identical over 9 bases. This CDR3 is 16 amino acids long. Looked up from germline, CDR1 is SGHRS and CDR2 is YFSETQ. The J segment lost 5 bases and the V segment lost 0 bases, leaving 9 bases of the junction unmatched. DNA of the CDR3: TGCGCCAGCAGCTTGGGAGTAAGGACAGGGGCCGACGAGCAGTACTTC. It is translated as CASSLGVRTGADEQYF.